The 19 T cell receptor beta chains below come from one sample, sequenced in a study of monozygotic twins with inflammatory bowel disease. No DNA is given; TCRdb re-called the 5' RACE reads and lists each CDR3 protein once. This sample's table reports about 450,000 distinct CDR3 sequences. Sequencing was carried out using blood. These receptors were taken from a human donor with ulcerative colitis or Crohn's disease, or a healthy co-twin of an affected twin (not recorded which).

CDR3 in amino acids: CASSSGPGTVSYEQYF. The chain employs TRBV7-8 and TRBJ2-7; lacking DNA, the TRBD1 call made by TCRdb goes unchecked. Germline V gene lookup returns CDR1 SGHVS and CDR2 FQNEAQ. The CDR3 has 16 amino acids.

This chain uses TRBV5-1 with TRBJ1-1; the TRBD1 assignment by TCRdb is unverifiable without DNA. Germline V gives CDR1 SGHRS, CDR2 YFSETQ. The CDR3 extends over 12 amino acids. CDR3 amino acids: CASSLDGPGAFF.

The V gene is TRBV4-1, the J gene TRBJ2-1; without DNA, the TCRdb call of TRBD1 cannot be checked. Germline CDR1 and CDR2: MGHRA and YSYEKL. The CDR3 is 12 residues long. The CDR3 is CASSPPEDEQFF.

V gene TRBV12-3 or TRBV12-4 combines with J gene TRBJ2-7; TCRdb's D call, TRBD2, is unchecked because there is no DNA. The CDR3 totals 13 residues. CDR3 region: CASGLQGGYEQYF.

The V gene is TRBV12-3 or TRBV12-4, the J gene TRBJ2-1; TCRdb picks TRBD1, but there is no DNA to check that call. This CDR3 comprises 15 residues. Here the CDR3 reads CASSSPGQGVNEQFF.

The chain links TRBV20-1 to TRBJ2-1; as DNA is missing, the TRBD2 call by TCRdb cannot be tested. Germline lookup yields CDR1 DFQATT and CDR2 SNEGSKA (reference sequence). The CDR3 runs to 15 residues. CDR3 sequence reads: CSARRSGGGYNEQFF.

The V call is TRBV10-3, the J call TRBJ1-6. CDR1 and CDR2 (germline): ENHRY, SYGVKD. The CDR3 totals 16 residues. This CDR3 is CAISGTGSSYNSPLHF.

The chain couples TRBV6-1 to TRBJ2-5. Germline CDR1 reads MNHNS; CDR2 reads SASEGT. The CDR3 has 14 residues. The CDR3 loop is CASMRMLIQETQYF.

The rearrangement uses TRBV5-1 and TRBJ2-2; as DNA is missing, the TRBD2 call by TCRdb cannot be tested. Per germline, CDR1 SGHRS and CDR2 YFSETQ. CDR3 size: 15 residues. This CDR3 is CASSLAGLASGELFF.

The V call is TRBV7-8, the J call TRBJ2-5. The CDR3 spans 13 residues. Germline-derived CDR1 and CDR2 are SGHVS and FQNEAQ. The chain's CDR3 is CASSFVAQETQYF.

The chain is built from TRBV5-1 and TRBJ2-1; TCRdb outputs TRBD2, but without DNA this stays unchecked. CDR1 and CDR2 (germline): SGHRS, YFSETQ. CDR3 length equals 16 residues. This CDR3 is CASSLAPGLNYNEQFF.

The chain has TRBV6-5 and TRBJ1-2; TCRdb calls TRBD1, which cannot be checked without DNA. This CDR3 contains 13 residues. Germline loops: CDR1 MNHEY, CDR2 SVGAGI. CDR3 in amino acids: CASKETGPYGYTF.

The CDR3 loop is CASSSPPGSSPLHF. This rearrangement joins TRBV28 to TRBJ1-6. The CDR3 contains 14 residues. The germline V gene has CDR1 MDHEN and CDR2 SYDVKM.

Here the CDR3 reads CSAPSLAGGSTDTQYF. This sequence joins TRBV20-1 and TRBJ2-3; checking the TCRdb D call of TRBD2 is not possible without DNA. Germline V gene lookup returns CDR1 DFQATT and CDR2 SNEGSKA (reference sequence). This CDR3 is 16 amino acids long.

The chain links TRBV6-1 to TRBJ2-7; TCRdb outputs TRBD1, but without DNA this stays unchecked. The CDR3 sequence is 14 residues long. The germline V gene has CDR1 MNHNS and CDR2 SASEGT. The CDR3 protein is CASRPPGQFYEQYF.

This rearrangement joins TRBV28 to TRBJ2-2. Looked up from germline, CDR1 is MDHEN and CDR2 is SYDVKM. The CDR3 is 13 residues long. CDR3 loop: CASSSRWSGELFF.

The chain links TRBV29-1 to TRBJ2-5. The CDR3 contains 13 residues. CDR1 is SQVTM and CDR2 is ANQGSEA in the germline V gene. The chain's CDR3 is CSVAQGNQETQYF.

The V and J genes are TRBV19 and TRBJ1-2. This CDR3 has 14 residues. Germline lookup yields CDR1 LNHDA and CDR2 SQIVND (reference sequence). CDR3 residues: CASSIGSRAFGYTF.

The rearrangement joins TRBV3-1 to TRBJ1-3. Germline CDR1 and CDR2: LGHDT and YNNKEL (reference sequence). This CDR3 spans 15 amino acids. CDR3 sequence: CASSPRLGSGNTIYF.